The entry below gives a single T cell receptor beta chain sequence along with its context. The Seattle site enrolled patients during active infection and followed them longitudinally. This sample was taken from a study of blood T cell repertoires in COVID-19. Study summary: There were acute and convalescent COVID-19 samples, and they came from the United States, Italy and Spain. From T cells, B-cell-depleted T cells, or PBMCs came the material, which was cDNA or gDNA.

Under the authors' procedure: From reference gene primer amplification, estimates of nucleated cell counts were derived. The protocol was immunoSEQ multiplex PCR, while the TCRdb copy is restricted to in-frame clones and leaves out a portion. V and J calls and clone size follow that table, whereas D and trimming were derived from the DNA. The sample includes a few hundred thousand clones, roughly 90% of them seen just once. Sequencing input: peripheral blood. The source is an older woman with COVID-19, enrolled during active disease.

The CDR3 DNA is TGTGCCAGCACCGGGGGCACAGATACGCAGTATTTT. This encodes CASTGGTDTQYF. The chain has TRBV6-5 and TRBJ2-3, with D perhaps matching TRBD2 (5 bases). The length of the CDR3 is 12 residues. Looked up from germline, CDR1 is MNHEY and CDR2 is SVGAGI. With 7 bases removed from V and 1 base from J, the gap between germline ends came to 6 bases.